Listed here are 15 T cell receptor beta chains from one sample, sequenced in a study of neurological immune-mediated disorders. Using its own MiXCR run on the 5' RACE reads, TCRdb lists one record per CDR3 protein. The sample records tens of thousands of distinct CDR3 sequences, over 15% being singletons. Sequencing was performed on PBMCs. The receptors derive from a woman in her thirties or forties in good health.

This clonotype occurred many times. This rearrangement joins TRBV6-5 to TRBJ2-6, with D possibly TRBD2 on 7 matching bases. Trimming took 7 bases from V and 1 from J, leaving 14 bases between them. This CDR3 spans 16 amino acids. Germline V CDR1 and CDR2: MNHEY, SVGAGI. CDR3 coding DNA: TGTGCCAGCACCTTACAGGGAGGGTCTGGGGCCAACGTCCTGACTTTC. Translation: CASTLQGGSGANVLTF.

This chain connects TRBV7-8 to TRBJ2-2; 9 positions match TRBD1. The germline V gene has CDR1 SGHVS and CDR2 FQNEAQ. The CDR3 totals 14 residues. J gave up 7 bases and V 3 bases, and 3 bases lay outside the gene matches. In DNA form, the CDR3 reads TGTGCCAGCAGCTTGAGGACAGGGGTCGGGGAGCTGTTTTTT. The encoded protein is CASSLRTGVGELFF.

The chain recombines TRBV7-6 with TRBJ2-7; 8 bases are a match to TRBD1. Germline V gene lookup returns CDR1 SGHVS and CDR2 FNYEAQ. The ends lost 4 bases at V and 2 bases at J; junction bases unmatched: 4. The CDR3 consists of 14 residues. The CDR3 region is CASSYDRGAYEQYF. The CDR3 nucleotides read TGTGCCAGCAGCTACGACAGGGGAGCCTACGAGCAGTACTTC.

The table lists this clonotype with many counts. The chain uses TRBV12-3 or TRBV12-4 and TRBJ1-1, with D maybe TRBD1 (5 bases). Trimming left V 3 bases short and J 1 base short, with 9 bases between. The CDR3 length is 14 residues. The CDR3 is CASSFLGGNTEAFF. CDR3 DNA sequence: TGTGCCAGCAGTTTTCTGGGGGGGAACACTGAAGCTTTCTTT.

In this sample, this clonotype turned up many times. The chain recombines TRBV3-1 with TRBJ1-2; no firm D call. V lost 0 bases and J 3 bases, leaving 14 bases between the germline ends. Germline CDR1 reads LGHDT; CDR2 reads YNNKEL (reference sequence). The CDR3 is made up of 16 amino acids. The CDR3 DNA reads TGTGCCAGCAGCCAAGATCGGCGGCAAAAAGACTATGGCTACACCTTC. Its protein is CASSQDRRQKDYGYTF.

V usage is TRBV6-2 or TRBV6-3 and J usage is TRBJ2-6; TRBD1 matches 9 bases. Germline V CDR1 and CDR2: MNHEY, SVGEGT. Trimming removed 7 bases from V and 0 bases from J; junction bases left unmatched: 7. The CDR3 totals 17 residues. The CDR3 loop reads CASNRDRALSGANVLTF. The CDR3, as DNA: TGTGCCAGCAACCGGGACAGGGCCCTCTCTGGGGCCAACGTCCTGACTTTC.

This clonotype was recorded at least ten times. J is TRBJ2-7 and V is TRBV12-3 or TRBV12-4, with D uncertain. Trimming removed 0 bases from V and 4 bases from J, with 10 bases in between. This CDR3 comprises 14 residues. DNA of the CDR3: TGTGCCAGCAGTTTAGCGGGTCTTTCGTACGAGCAGTACTTC. Protein: CASSLAGLSYEQYF.

The chain combines TRBV20-1 with TRBJ1-5, with D tentatively TRBD1 (5 bases). From germline, CDR1 is DFQATT and CDR2 SNEGSKA (reference sequence). Trimming removed 5 bases at V and 5 bases at J, with 10 bases between. CDR3 length: 12 amino acids. CDR3 sequence reads: CSALGGDQPQHF. CDR3 DNA: TGCAGTGCTCTTGGAGGGGATCAGCCCCAGCATTTT.

This clonotype appeared many times. The chain is built from TRBV4-3 and TRBJ2-3; 10 bases line up with TRBD2. CDR1 is LGHNA and CDR2 is YSLEER in the germline V gene. V shed 1 base and J 2 bases; nucleotides not matched to a gene: 6. The CDR3 runs to 17 residues. The CDR3 spells CASSQGVAGGLTDTQYF. CDR3 nucleotide sequence: TGCGCCAGCAGCCAAGGAGTAGCGGGGGGCCTCACAGATACGCAGTATTTT.

The V call is TRBV30, the J call TRBJ2-7, with 7 bases identical to TRBD1. This CDR3 has 12 amino acids. The trim removed 4 bases at V and 2 bases at J, leaving 2 bases unmatched. Germline V gene lookup returns CDR1 GTSNPN and CDR2 SVGIG (reference sequence). The CDR3 loop reads CAWTGGTYEQYF. CDR3 nucleotides: TGTGCCTGGACAGGGGGAACCTACGAGCAGTACTTC.

V gene TRBV5-1 combines with J gene TRBJ1-6; D possibly corresponds to TRBD1 (5 bases). This CDR3 contains 14 residues. The ends were cut back, 4 bases at V and 10 bases at J, with 15 bases in the middle. CDR1 SGHRS and CDR2 YFSETQ come from the germline V gene. DNA for the CDR3: TGCGCCAGCAGCCCGGAGGGGCTTGGATCACCCCTCCACTTT. Protein: CASSPEGLGSPLHF.

J is TRBJ1-3 and V is TRBV29-1; D gene ambiguous. Deletions cut 0 bases from V and 4 bases from J, with 7 bases between. The CDR3 totals 13 residues. Germline V gene lookup returns CDR1 SQVTM and CDR2 ANQGSEA. The CDR3 DNA follows: TGCAGCGTTGAAGATCCGCGGGGAAACACCATATATTTT. Translated: CSVEDPRGNTIYF.

This clonotype appeared many times. The chain joins TRBV11-2 to TRBJ2-4, with D perhaps TRBD2 (5 bases). The CDR3 loop spans 16 amino acids. The germline V gene has CDR1 SGHAT and CDR2 FQNNGV. V was clipped by 5 bases and J by 3 bases, with 17 bases between them. In DNA, the CDR3 is TGTGCCAGCAGCCGCTACGGGGTGATCGGCAAAAACATTCAGTACTTC. Residues: CASSRYGVIGKNIQYF. Full variable domain (outside the CDR3, taken from reference TRBV11-2 and TRBJ2-4): EAGVAQSPRYKIIEKRQSVAFWCNPISGHATLYWYQQILGQGPKLLIQFQNNGVVDDSQLPKDRFSAERLKGVDSTLKIQPAKLEDSAVYLCASSRYGVIGKNIQYFGAGTRLSVL.

This clonotype was counted at least ten times. The genes are TRBV5-6 and TRBJ2-3; D is perhaps TRBD2 (6 bases). Germline CDR1 SGHDT, CDR2 YYEEEE. V was cut by 3 bases and J by 5 bases, with 19 bases left in between. The CDR3 is 16 amino acids. CDR3 protein: CASSSGGLLRGDTQYF. The DNA for the CDR3 is TGTGCCAGCAGCTCCGGGGGACTCCTTCGGGGAGATACGCAGTATTTT.

This clonotype was seen ten or more times. The chain carries TRBV4-2 and TRBJ1-2, with a weak D call TRBD1 (6 bases). Germline V gene data show CDR1 as LGHNA and CDR2 as YNFKEQ. Deletions cut 4 bases from V and 8 bases from J, with 20 bases between. The CDR3 consists of 15 residues. Here the CDR3 DNA reads TGTGCCAGCAGCCTACTTGGGGGGCACGGCGGGGGCTACACCTTC. As protein: CASSLLGGHGGGYTF.